These T cell receptor beta chains were read from a single sample in a study of CD8+ T cells in alopecia areata. The repertoire was sequenced with immunoSEQ multiplex PCR; TCRdb's copy has only in-frame clones and lacks some. Of about 190,000 clones listed, roughly 64% are singletons. The sample consisted of CD8+ T cells sorted from blood, taken at week 24, from a patient treated with tofacitinib. The receptors were gathered from a human donor with alopecia areata. The CDR3 runs from the conserved cysteine through the conserved F or W. A D gene is named only where the DNA matches it firmly. Clone size is not always given. Where it is, it says once, few, many or a class for expanded clones.

D gene,CDR3 length,clone size,J gene,V gene,CDR3 DNA,CDR3 protein
TRBD1,14,few,TRBJ2-1,TRBV5-1,TGCGCCAGCAGCCCGGACAGGGGGGGCAATGAGCAGTTCTTC,CASSPDRGGNEQFF
TRBD1,15,.,TRBJ2-3,TRBV5-1,TGCGCCAGCAGCTCTGGGACAGGTGGCACAGATACGCAGTATTTT,CASSSGTGGTDTQYF
TRBD1,14,.,TRBJ2-7,TRBV6-5,TGTGCCAGCAGTTACATGACAGGGGACAACGAGCAGTACTTC,CASSYMTGDNEQYF
.,16,.,TRBJ2-3,TRBV2,TGTGCCAGCGCGGGACTCCCGTCCTCCAGCACAGATACGCAGTATTTT,CASAGLPSSSTDTQYF
TRBD1,14,.,TRBJ2-7,TRBV6-1,TGTGCCAGCAGTGAGTGGGACAGGGTCCACGAGCAGTACTTC,CASSEWDRVHEQYF
TRBD2,15,.,TRBJ2-1,TRBV23-1,TGCGCCAGCAGTCAATCCGGGGGGGTTTACAATGAGCAGTTCTTC,CASSQSGGVYNEQFF
.,15,.,TRBJ2-3,TRBV4-1,TGCGCCAGCAGCCAAGAAGAAATGAAGGCAGATACGCAGTATTTT,CASSQEEMKADTQYF
.,14,.,TRBJ1-4,TRBV2,TGTGCCAGCAGTCAGAACCCATCTTGGGAAAAACTGTTTTTT,CASSQNPSWEKLFF
.,15,.,TRBJ2-5,TRBV9,TGTGCCAGCAGCGTAGCCCCCGCCGGGAGCGGGACCCAGTACTTC,CASSVAPAGSGTQYF
.,11,.,TRBJ2-1,TRBV7-9,TGTGCCAGCAGCTTAGGGGGTGAGCAGTTCTTC,CASSLGGEQFF
.,14,.,TRBJ1-1,TRBV6-5,TGTGCCAGCACCAAGGGAAGGAGAAACACTGAAGCTTTCTTT,CASTKGRRNTEAFF
.,13,once,TRBJ1-2,TRBV10-2,TGCGCCAGCAGCCCGATGGAGTATATGGGCTACACCTTC,CASSPMEYMGYTF
.,15,.,TRBJ1-2,TRBV6-6,TGTGCCAGCAGTCTGCGGACAGACCCTAACTATGGCTACACCTTC,CASSLRTDPNYGYTF
.,15,few,TRBJ2-7,TRBV29-1,TGCAGCGTGGAGGGGTTAGGACAGAGCTCCTACGAGCAGTACTTC,CSVEGLGQSSYEQYF
TRBD2,13,.,TRBJ2-1,TRBV14,TGTGCCAGCAGCTTAGCGGGGGGCAGTGAGCAGTTCTTC,CASSLAGGSEQFF
.,15,.,TRBJ2-7,TRBV5-1,TGCGCCAGCAGCTTGTTCCCGGACAGTTCCTACGAGCAGTACTTC,CASSLFPDSSYEQYF
.,14,.,TRBJ1-3,TRBV13,TGTGCCAGCAGCCCCGCGACAAATGGAAACACCATATATTTT,CASSPATNGNTIYF
.,10,.,TRBJ2-1,TRBV29-1,TGCAGCGTTGCCTCGAGGGGGGAGTTCTTC,CSVASRGEFF
TRBD2,17,.,TRBJ2-5,TRBV30,TGTGCCTGGAGAGCCTCCCTAGGAGCGGGGGGAGAAGAGACCCAGTACTTC,CAWRASLGAGGEETQYF
TRBD1,14,.,TRBJ2-7,TRBV4-1,TGCGCCAGCAGCCGGGGACAGGGGGACTACGAGCAGTACTTC,CASSRGQGDYEQYF
.,16,.,TRBJ1-5,TRBV4-2,TGTGCCAGCAGCCCCGGTAGGGTGATGGTGGGTCAGCCCCAGCATTTT,CASSPGRVMVGQPQHF
.,15,.,TRBJ2-1,TRBV7-9,TGTGCCAGCAGCTTAGGGGGGAGGCCCTACAATGAGCAGTTCTTC,CASSLGGRPYNEQFF
.,13,.,TRBJ1-1,TRBV27,TGTGCCAGCAGTTCCCGGACTTACACTGAAGCTTTCTTT,CASSSRTYTEAFF
.,14,once,TRBJ1-1,TRBV7-2,TGTGCCAGCAGCTTAACTGTGTTGAACACTGAAGCTTTCTTT,CASSLTVLNTEAFF
TRBD2,15,.,TRBJ2-5,TRBV9,TGTGCCAGCAGCGTAGAGCGGGGGTACCAAGAGACCCAGTACTTC,CASSVERGYQETQYF
.,13,.,TRBJ1-1,TRBV29-1,TGCAGCGGTGGGGAAGGGCAGCGCACTGAAGCTTTCTTT,CSGGEGQRTEAFF
.,8,.,TRBJ1-1,TRBV7-9,TGTGGAGTCGTCGAAGCTTTCTTT,CGVVEAFF
TRBD2,13,.,TRBJ2-7,TRBV5-1,TGCGCCAGCAGCTTGGGCGGGGGAAACGAGCAGTACTTC,CASSLGGGNEQYF
.,15,.,TRBJ1-5,TRBV18,TGTGCCAGCTCACCCGGGCCCTGGTACAATCAGCCCCAGCATTTT,CASSPGPWYNQPQHF
TRBD1,15,once,TRBJ1-6,TRBV9,TGTGCCAGCAGCGCCTCGGGACAGGGAGGTTCACCCCTCCACTTT,CASSASGQGGSPLHF
.,15,few,TRBJ2-3,TRBV18,TGTGCCAGCTCACCAGGAGGGGCTATCACAGATACGCAGTATTTT,CASSPGGAITDTQYF
.,12,.,TRBJ1-1,TRBV29-1,TGCAGCTCCCTGGCTGATGGGGGCCAGGCTTTCTTT,CSSLADGGQAFF
TRBD1,16,.,TRBJ2-2,TRBV5-1,TGCGCCAGCAGTCTGGTGGGGACAGGCGACACCGGGGAGCTGTTTTTT,CASSLVGTGDTGELFF
.,12,.,TRBJ1-2,TRBV6-6,TGTGCCAGCGGCCTGGGGGGCTATGGCTACACCTTC,CASGLGGYGYTF
TRBD1,13,.,TRBJ1-1,TRBV27,TGTGCCAGCAGTCCAGGGGGTAACACTGAAGCTTTCTTT,CASSPGGNTEAFF
.,10,few,TRBJ2-2,TRBV11-2,TGTGCCTCGTCCACCGGGGAGCTGTTTTTT,CASSTGELFF
.,16,few,TRBJ2-7,TRBV7-9,TGTGCCAGCAGCTTAGTGGGCCATATCAGTTCCTACGAGCAGTACTTC,CASSLVGHISSYEQYF
.,12,.,TRBJ1-2,TRBV30,TGTGCCTCATACGGGGGGATATATGGCTACACCTTC,CASYGGIYGYTF
.,12,once,TRBJ1-6,TRBV5-6,TGTGCCAGCAGCTCCCTGGGATCACCCCTCCACTTT,CASSSLGSPLHF
.,11,.,TRBJ1-1,TRBV20-1,TGCAGTGCTAGAAGAGACAGTGAAGCTTTCTTT,CSARRDSEAFF
.,14,few,TRBJ2-2,TRBV6-6,TGTGCCAGCAGTTCGGGACCTAACACCGGGGAGCTGTTTTTT,CASSSGPNTGELFF
TRBD2,14,.,TRBJ2-1,TRBV5-6,TGTGCCTGGAGCGGACTAGCGGGGGGTAATGAGCAGTTCTTC,CAWSGLAGGNEQFF
.,16,.,TRBJ1-1,TRBV4-1,TGCGCCAGCAGCCAAGATCGCGTCGGGGTGAACACTGAAGCTTTCTTT,CASSQDRVGVNTEAFF
.,14,.,TRBJ1-2,TRBV9,TGTGCCAGCAGCGCATGGGACACCGTGGCAGGCTACACCTTC,CASSAWDTVAGYTF
TRBD1,16,few,TRBJ1-1,TRBV29-1,TGCAGCGTTGATGAAGGGACAGGGGAGAGTAACGGTGAAGCTTTCTTT,CSVDEGTGESNGEAFF
.,15,few,TRBJ2-1,TRBV11-2,TGTGCCAGCAGCCCGCAGGACAGGGAGGGGGATGAGCAGTTCTTC,CASSPQDREGDEQFF
.,17,.,TRBJ2-7,TRBV27,TGTGCCAGCAGTCGCTCTCTACAGGGAATTTCCTCCTACGAGCAGTACTTC,CASSRSLQGISSYEQYF
TRBD2,16,.,TRBJ2-3,TRBV4-1,TGCGCCAGCAGCCAAGAGAGGGGAGGGCACACAGATACGCAGTATTTT,CASSQERGGHTDTQYF
TRBD1,15,few,TRBJ1-1,TRBV12-5,TGTGCTAGTCGGAACCCGGAACAGGGGAGGACTGAAGCTTTCTTT,CASRNPEQGRTEAFF
TRBD1,15,.,TRBJ2-1,TRBV7-6,TGTGCCAGCAGCCGAGCGTGGGACAGTCGGAATGAGCAGTTCTTC,CASSRAWDSRNEQFF
.,15,.,TRBJ1-5,TRBV27,TGTGCCAGCAGTTTATCGCCCAGGGGCGATCAGCCCCAGCATTTT,CASSLSPRGDQPQHF
.,13,few,TRBJ2-2,TRBV2,TGTGCCAGCATTGTCGCGGGGCGTGGGGAGCTGTTTTTT,CASIVAGRGELFF
.,15,.,TRBJ1-6,TRBV19,TGTGCCAGTAGTATAGTGGTACAGGGAATTTCACCCCTCCACTTT,CASSIVVQGISPLHF
.,11,few,TRBJ1-1,TRBV6-6,TGTGCCAGCAGTTCCGCGCCCGAAGCTTTCTTT,CASSSAPEAFF
TRBD1,16,.,TRBJ1-2,TRBV2,TGTGCCAGCAGTGACCGGGACAGGGCCCTTAACTATGGCTACACCTTC,CASSDRDRALNYGYTF
.,14,.,TRBJ2-4,TRBV12-5,TGTGCTAGTGGTTTGCCCGCCAGGGTGAACATTCAGTACTTC,CASGLPARVNIQYF
.,19,.,TRBJ2-7,TRBV27,TGTGCCAGCAGTCCATCCTACCCCGTTCGGGGATGGAGCTCCTACGAGCAGTACTTC,CASSPSYPVRGWSSYEQYF
TRBD2,16,.,TRBJ2-3,TRBV7-2,TGTGCCAGCAGCGCTAAGCGGGGCCTTAGCACAGATACGCAGTATTTT,CASSAKRGLSTDTQYF